One sample yielded the 28 T cell receptor beta chains listed below, sequenced in a study of blood T cell repertoires in COVID-19. This table comes from immunoSEQ multiplex PCR, and its TCRdb copy is limited to in-frame clones, with some not included. This repertoire shows hundreds of thousands of clones, approximately 80% found once; its top ten account for 15% to 20%. Sequenced input: peripheral blood. The source of these receptors is a woman aged 80 or over with active or convalescent COVID-19.

The chain couples TRBV6-2 or TRBV6-3 to TRBJ2-7; 8 nucleotides match TRBD2. The CDR3 is 14 residues long. Looked up from germline, CDR1 is MNHEY and CDR2 is SVGEGT. The V and J ends lost 5 bases and 3 bases, in that order; junction bases with no gene match: 6. CDR3 loop: CASSRGGQIYEQYF. For the CDR3, the DNA is TGTGCCAGCAGTCGCGGGGGGCAAATCTACGAGCAGTACTTC.

The J gene is TRBJ2-3, the V gene TRBV6-7; D is unresolved. TRBV6-7 is annotated as an ORF whose role is uncertain. The length of the CDR3 is 17 residues. Trimming left V 2 bases short and J 2 bases short, with 17 bases between. The CDR3 is CASSYPPCRNYTDTQYF. As DNA, the CDR3 is TGTGCCAGCAGTTACCCCCCCTGCCGGAACTACACAGATACGCAGTATTTT.

The chain has TRBV5-4 and TRBJ1-2; D is ambiguous. CDR1 is SGHNT, CDR2 YYREEE, per germline (reference sequence). V was clipped by 0 bases and J by 4 bases, with 13 bases between them. This CDR3 spans 15 amino acids. CDR3 DNA: TGTGCCAGCAGCTTGGACAGCCTGTTGGGCTATGGCTACACCTTC. It yields the protein CASSLDSLLGYGYTF.

CDR3: CASSLLLAPGELFF. As DNA, the CDR3 is TGTGCCAGCAGCTTATTACTAGCCCCGGGGGAGCTGTTTTTT. The V gene is TRBV5-5, the J gene TRBJ2-2; tentatively, D is TRBD2 (6 bases). This CDR3 has 14 residues. The V end was cut by 2 bases, the J end by 8 bases, with 13 bases between. Germline values: CDR1 SGHKS, CDR2 YYEKEE (reference sequence).

This clone has a single count. The V gene is TRBV9, the J gene TRBJ2-2; TRBD2 matches 7 bases. CDR3 length: 17 amino acids. The germline gives CDR1 SGDLS, CDR2 YYNGEE. V dropped 3 bases and J dropped 2; count of bases not matched to a gene: 10. The CDR3 loop is CASSASIGTINTGELFF. For the CDR3, the DNA is TGTGCCAGCAGCGCATCGATTGGGACTATCAACACCGGGGAGCTGTTTTTT.

J is TRBJ1-3 and V is TRBV30; the match to TRBD1 covers 9 bases. The CDR3 is 16 amino acids. Germline CDR1 is GTSNPN and CDR2 is SVGIG (reference sequence). With 3 bases clipped from V and 0 bases from J, the junction kept 6 bases outside the gene matches. The CDR3 DNA reads as TGTGCCTGGAGAAGGGACAGGGCATTCTCTGGAAACACCATATATTTT. Translating gives CAWRRDRAFSGNTIYF.

Here the CDR3 DNA reads TGTGCCAGCAGGGGGGACAGTCAAATGAACACTGAAGCTTTCTTT. It yields the protein CASRGDSQMNTEAFF. The chain employs TRBV5-5 and TRBJ1-1, with 7 nucleotides matching TRBD1. Germline values: CDR1 SGHKS, CDR2 YYEKEE (reference sequence). J gave up 0 bases and V 5 bases, and 7 bases lay outside the gene matches. There are 15 residues in the CDR3.

The chain carries TRBV6-5 and TRBJ1-2, with unresolved D. Germline values: CDR1 MNHEY, CDR2 SVGAGI. This CDR3 is 15 amino acids long. The V and J ends lost 5 bases and 8 bases respectively, with 21 bases between them. CDR3 sequence reads: CASSPGNSRMGGYTF. The CDR3 DNA follows: TGTGCCAGCAGTCCCGGGAACTCACGAATGGGGGGCTACACCTTC.

This chain joins TRBV6-5 and TRBJ1-3; D call uncertain. V was shortened by 6 bases and J by 4 bases, with 10 bases between the two germline ends. This CDR3 has 13 residues. CDR1 MNHEY and CDR2 SVGAGI come from the germline V gene. The CDR3 here is CASSPGLGNTIYF. CDR3 DNA: TGTGCCAGCAGCCCCGGACTGGGAAACACCATATATTTT.

V is TRBV7-2 and J is TRBJ2-1; the match to TRBD2 covers 7 bases. The CDR3 consists of 16 residues. Germline-derived CDR1 and CDR2 are SGHTA and FQGNSA. With 4 bases clipped from V and 4 bases from J, the junction kept 10 bases outside the gene matches. CDR3 amino acids: CASSSPGRSQYNEQFF. The DNA of the CDR3 is TGTGCCAGCAGCTCCCCCGGGAGGTCCCAGTACAATGAGCAGTTCTTC.

This clone was observed once. The chain joins TRBV14 to TRBJ2-2; TRBD1 might be the D (5 bases). V was pared by 0 bases and J by 2 bases, with 7 bases between. Germline CDR1 reads SGHDN; CDR2 reads FVKESK. The CDR3 has 15 amino acids. CDR3 protein: CASSQERTNTGELFF. The CDR3 nucleotides are TGTGCCAGCAGCCAAGAGAGGACAAACACCGGGGAGCTGTTTTTT.

V and J are TRBV29-1 and TRBJ2-7; D is possibly TRBD2 (6 bases). The V gene lost 4 bases and the J gene lost 0 bases, with 10 bases spanning the gap. Germline CDR1 SQVTM, CDR2 ANQGSEA. This CDR3 region has 13 residues. The CDR3 region has the DNA TGCAGCGTTGTCGCGGGGAGCTCCTACGAGCAGTACTTC. Translating gives CSVVAGSSYEQYF.

This CDR3 is CASSLARDRNTGELFF. CDR3 nucleotides: TGTGCCAGCAGCTTAGCCCGGGACAGGAACACCGGGGAGCTGTTTTTT. The rearrangement uses TRBV7-7 and TRBJ2-2, with TRBD1 matching 7 bases. The CDR3 extends over 16 amino acids. CDR1 is SSHAT, CDR2 FNYEAQ, per germline (reference sequence). V lost 0 bases to trimming and J lost 1 base; unmatched junction nucleotides: 2.

V usage is TRBV5-4 and J usage is TRBJ1-2; TRBD1 agrees at 7 bases. Germline CDR1 and CDR2: SGHNT and YYREEE (reference sequence). The V and J ends lost 4 bases and 6 bases, in that order; junction bases with no gene match: 24. The CDR3 contains 19 residues. The CDR3 region has the DNA TGTGCCAGCAGCAAGGGCGGGCGCAGGGGGGAAGTAAGTGACAATGGCTACACCTTC. This codes for CASSKGGRRGEVSDNGYTF.

The J gene is TRBJ2-3, the V gene TRBV28; D unresolved. Germline CDR1 MDHEN, CDR2 SYDVKM. The germline V and J ends were trimmed by 3 bases and 1 base, with 17 bases remaining between them. This CDR3 is 17 amino acids long. The CDR3 reads CASSLQLPGMGTDTQYF. The CDR3 coding sequence is TGTGCCAGCAGTTTGCAGTTGCCAGGCATGGGCACAGATACGCAGTATTTT.

As to this clone: This specimen includes other DNA sequences encoding the same CDR3. The J gene is TRBJ1-1, the V gene TRBV3-1 (or the pseudogene TRBV3-2); D perhaps matches TRBD1 (5 bases). V shed 4 bases and J shed 0 bases, with 9 bases lying between them. This CDR3 has 14 residues. In germline, CDR1 is LGHDT, CDR2 YNNKEL (reference sequence). CDR3: CASSRTGLNTEAFF. CDR3 nucleotide sequence: TGTGCCAGCAGCCGAACAGGATTGAACACTGAAGCTTTCTTT.

This clone was seen only a few times. The genes are TRBV12-3 or TRBV12-4 and TRBJ1-1, with a weak D call TRBD1 (6 bases). There are 13 residues in the CDR3. V lost 4 bases and J lost 7, with 13 bases in between. The CDR3 sequence: CASSSRGRGEAFF. The CDR3 nucleotides read TGTGCCAGCAGTTCCAGGGGTAGGGGTGAAGCTTTCTTT.

The chain combines TRBV5-1 with TRBJ2-5; 9 nucleotides line up with TRBD2. Per germline, CDR1 SGHRS and CDR2 YFSETQ. This CDR3 spans 14 amino acids. Trimming took 6 bases from V and 4 from J; bases not matched to a gene: 7. DNA of the CDR3: TGCGCCAGCACCAGCGGGGGGATAGCAGAGACCCAGTACTTC. Translation: CASTSGGIAETQYF.

This chain connects TRBV7-2 to TRBJ2-5; 7 positions match TRBD2. This CDR3 comprises 14 residues. Germline V gives CDR1 SGHTA, CDR2 FQGNSA. V was clipped by 2 bases and J by 4 bases; unmatched bases: 4. CDR3 region: CASSLRDYGETQYF. The CDR3 coding sequence is TGTGCCAGCAGCTTACGGGACTACGGAGAGACCCAGTACTTC.

The chain is built from TRBV5-4 and TRBJ2-3, with D perhaps TRBD2 (6 bases). V was pared by 4 bases and J by 2 bases, with 14 bases between. There are 15 residues in the CDR3. Germline lookup yields CDR1 SGHNT and CDR2 YYREEE (reference sequence). The CDR3 nucleotides read TGTGCCAGCAGCCCCGGGGACTTTCACACAGATACGCAGTATTTT. It is translated as CASSPGDFHTDTQYF.

V is TRBV7-9 and J is TRBJ1-1; TRBD1 might be the D (5 bases). The CDR3 covers 14 residues. Germline V lookup: CDR1 SEHNR, CDR2 FQNEAQ (reference sequence). V gave up 8 bases and J gave up 5 bases, with 18 bases separating them. The CDR3 nucleotides read TGTGCCAGCGGTGAGGGGAGGGGTGAAACTGAAGCTTTCTTT. Amino acids: CASGEGRGETEAFF.

The CDR3 reads CASSVGTFNEQFF. CDR3 DNA: TGTGCCAGCAGCGTAGGGACTTTCAATGAGCAGTTCTTC. This chain joins TRBV9 and TRBJ2-1, with D possibly TRBD2 on 5 matching bases. Germline CDR1 is SGDLS and CDR2 is YYNGEE. V was clipped by 0 bases and J by 6 bases, with 7 bases between them. The CDR3 contains 13 residues.

This clone was detected once. This chain uses TRBV18 with TRBJ2-7, with 7 bases identical to TRBD1. V shed 5 bases, J shed 2 bases, and the junction held 9 bases outside the gene matches. The germline V gene encodes CDR1 KGHSH and CDR2 LQKENI. CDR3 length: 15 amino acids. The CDR3 bases are TGTGCCAGCTCAGCAAAGGGCACAGGGGCCTACGAGCAGTACTTC. Translation: CASSAKGTGAYEQYF.

The J gene is TRBJ2-1, the V gene TRBV5-1, with D maybe TRBD2 (6 bases). CDR3 length: 16 residues. V lost 3 bases, J lost 3 bases, and 16 bases lay in between. Looked up from germline, CDR1 is SGHRS and CDR2 is YFSETQ. The CDR3 DNA is TGCGCCAGCAGCTGGACTACCTTAGAAGGCTACAATGAGCAGTTCTTC. It specifies CASSWTTLEGYNEQFF.

This clone has a handful of counts. For the CDR3, the DNA is TGTGCCAGCAGCCCACCCGGGACAGGATCCAACGAGCAGTACTTC. Its translation is CASSPPGTGSNEQYF. V usage is TRBV7-9 and J usage is TRBJ2-7; 8 bases line up with TRBD1. With V trimmed by 5 bases and J by 5 bases, 11 bases remained unmatched. Per germline, CDR1 SEHNR and CDR2 FQNEAQ (reference sequence). The CDR3 spans 15 residues.

This sequence joins TRBV11-1 and TRBJ1-5; a possible D gene is TRBD1 (6 bases). The germline gives CDR1 SGHAT, CDR2 FQDESV (reference sequence). The CDR3 covers 15 residues. V was clipped by 1 base and J by 4 bases, with 11 bases between them. In DNA, the CDR3 is TGTGCCAGCAGCTTAGGATCCGGACAGAATCAGCCCCAGCATTTT. Amino acids: CASSLGSGQNQPQHF.

The gene calls are TRBV4-3 and TRBJ1-2; TRBD1 agrees at 7 bases. Germline assignment: CDR1 LGHNA and CDR2 YSLEER. V gave up 5 bases and J gave up 5 bases; unmatched junction bases: 8. This CDR3 is built from 14 residues. The CDR3 coding sequence is TGCGCCAGCAGCACTCAGAAGACAGGGTATGGCTACACCTTC. Translating gives CASSTQKTGYGYTF.

V is TRBV5-6 and J is TRBJ1-4; tentative D call: TRBD1 (5 bases). Germline values: CDR1 SGHDT, CDR2 YYEEEE. The CDR3 has 15 residues. V dropped 3 bases and J dropped 7 bases, with 16 bases sitting between them. The CDR3 DNA reads as TGTGCCAGCAGCTCCCTGGGGGGAATCATTGAAAAACTGTTTTTT. The encoded protein is CASSSLGGIIEKLFF.